These T cell receptor beta chains were read from a single sample in a study of tumor and adjacent non-tumor tissue in lung cancer. TCRdb fed the multiplex PCR reads into MiXCR, producing one record per CDR3 protein. The sample comprises fewer than 100,000 distinct CDR3 sequences, roughly 80% of which are singletons, and approximately 55% rests with the top ten. Sequencing input: distant non-tumor lung tissue. The receptors derive from a man aged 55-75 years with non-small cell lung cancer. CDR3s include the opening cysteine and the closing phenylalanine or tryptophan. Each record gives: V gene, J gene, CDR3 protein.

>TRBV11-2|TRBJ2-7
CASSPDRGGYYEQYF
>TRBV11-2|TRBJ2-1
CASSLEGLAPNEQFF
>TRBV11-1|TRBJ2-7
CASNSPGSGSYMQYF
>TRBV20-1|TRBJ1-1
CSTPTGTQIMNTEAFF
>TRBV11-2|TRBJ2-6
CASRLIPKDGPSGANVLTF
>TRBV13|TRBJ2-7
CVNSTTGTGDEQYF
>TRBV7-3|TRBJ1-5
CASSLKGDPRGDSNQPQHF
>TRBV30|TRBJ1-5
CAWSVQGDQPQHF
>TRBV29-1|TRBJ2-2
CSVQTATEEPFF
>TRBV10-3|TRBJ2-7
CATAAGQGTYEQYF
>TRBV7-8|TRBJ1-4
CTSSPFGNNEKLFF
>TRBV6-1|TRBJ1-3
CASYRSRNTIYF
>TRBV4-3|TRBJ2-3
CSSSQDKAGTTDTHYF
>TRBV7-8|TRBJ2-7
CASSSQTSGRRNEQYF
>TRBV11-2|TRBJ2-1
CASSLEGYDERFF
>TRBV6-1|TRBJ2-6
CAGSEDSSGSNVLTF
>TRBV11-2|TRBJ1-1
CASGLLPRGDTEAFF
>TRBV10-1|TRBJ2-1
CACSDWPGWNEQFF
>TRBV10-1|TRBJ2-7
CVSRGQGAYEQYF
>TRBV11-3|TRBJ2-1
CVSSDDKESYNEQIF
>TRBV4-2|TRBJ2-3
CANSPTSGMADSQYF
>TRBV29-1|TRBJ2-7
CSVIQRQGDYEQYF
>TRBV11-3|TRBJ2-5
CPSSFTEEETHYF
>TRBV11-3|TRBJ1-1
CANSSYRLNTEAFF
>TRBV11-3|TRBJ2-3
CTSSARLAGVSDTQYF
>TRBV20-1|TRBJ2-2
CSAREGIGGYTGELFF
>TRBV7-9|TRBJ1-1
CASSPEGSLRSEAFF
>TRBV6-1|TRBJ2-5
CANSELAGGPETQYF
>TRBV20-1|TRBJ1-4
CSARGVISNEKLFF
>TRBV29-1|TRBJ2-5
CSVDLGVGETQYF